This T cell receptor (beta chain) was retrieved from a study of T-cell memory formation after mild COVID-19. Study-wide points: CD4/CD8 balance characterized clones contracting day 15 to 85, and CD4+ skew characterized later expanders. Pre-infection memory held some responding clones, suggesting pre-existing cross-reactive T cells responded.

Turning to this clonotype: The antigen is undetermined. This may be a read error, as it is one base from a much larger clone.

TCRdb reprocessed the 5' RACE reads with MiXCR, giving one entry per CDR3 protein. The repertoire holds 550,000 to 600,000 distinct CDR3 sequences, with around 16% as singletons. This CDR3 contains 11 residues. V gene TRBV12-1 combines with J gene TRBJ2-5. TRBV12-1 is recorded as a pseudogene. The TCR sequence derives from an adult woman who had mild COVID-19 (a few samples of this study predate the infection). Cell type and time point are not known. Material for sequencing was PBMCs or a T cell subset sorted from them (not recorded which). The CDR3 loop is CASSNEETQYF. The CDR3, as DNA: TGTGCCAGCAGTAACGAAGAGACCCAGTACTTC.